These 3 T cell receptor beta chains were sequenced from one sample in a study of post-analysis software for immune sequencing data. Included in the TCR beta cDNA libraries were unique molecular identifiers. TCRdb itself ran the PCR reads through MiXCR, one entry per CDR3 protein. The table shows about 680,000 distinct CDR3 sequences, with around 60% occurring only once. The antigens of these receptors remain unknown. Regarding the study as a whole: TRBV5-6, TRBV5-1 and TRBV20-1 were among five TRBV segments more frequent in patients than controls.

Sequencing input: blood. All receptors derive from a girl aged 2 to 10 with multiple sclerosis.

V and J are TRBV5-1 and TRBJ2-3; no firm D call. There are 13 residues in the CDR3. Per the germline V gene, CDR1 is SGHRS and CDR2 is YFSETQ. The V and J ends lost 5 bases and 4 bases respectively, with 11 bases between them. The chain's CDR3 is CASRQDIADTQYF. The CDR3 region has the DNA TGCGCCAGCAGACAAGACATCGCAGATACGCAGTATTTT.

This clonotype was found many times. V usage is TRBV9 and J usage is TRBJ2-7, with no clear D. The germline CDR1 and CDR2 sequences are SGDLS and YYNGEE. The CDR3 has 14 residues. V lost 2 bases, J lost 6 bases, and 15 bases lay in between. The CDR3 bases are TGTGCCAGCAGCGTGTACTCGACCATCTCCGAGCAGTACTTC. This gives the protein CASSVYSTISEQYF.

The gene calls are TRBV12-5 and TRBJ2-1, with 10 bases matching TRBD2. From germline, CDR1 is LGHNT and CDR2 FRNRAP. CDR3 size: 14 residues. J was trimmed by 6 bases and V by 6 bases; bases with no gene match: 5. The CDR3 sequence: CASGVSGRANEQFF. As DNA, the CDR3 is TGTGCTAGTGGGGTGAGCGGGAGGGCCAATGAGCAGTTCTTC.